This T cell receptor (beta chain) was sequenced in a study of T cells in Graves' hyperthyroidism and ophthalmopathy. Study-wide results and limits: In blood, most of the thyroid clonotypes expanded above 0.001 were also present.

Thyroid ultrasound, orbital computed tomography, clinical symptoms, and serum thyroxine and TRAb underpinned diagnoses. To note about this clonotype: Its antigen is currently unknown.

With 4 bases removed from V and 7 bases from J, the gap between germline ends came to 16 bases. This CDR3 contains 14 residues. Researchers amplified the TCR beta CDR3 regions from RNA transcripts. First-round RT-PCR targeting the TCR CDR3 was performed with the HTBI primer set. MiXCR was run by TCRdb on the multiplex PCR reads, yielding one entry per CDR3 protein. The data show 660,000 or so distinct CDR3 sequences, with about 20% seen just once and under 35% held by the top ten. The sequenced sample consisted of blood. The sequence came from a man aged 30 to 39 with Graves' ophthalmopathy. The chain couples TRBV12-3 or TRBV12-4 to TRBJ1-2; a weak D match, TRBD1 (5 bases). The CDR3 DNA sequence: TGTGCCAGCAGTTACAATTCAGGGACGTCTGGCTACACCTTC. Translation gives CASSYNSGTSGYTF.